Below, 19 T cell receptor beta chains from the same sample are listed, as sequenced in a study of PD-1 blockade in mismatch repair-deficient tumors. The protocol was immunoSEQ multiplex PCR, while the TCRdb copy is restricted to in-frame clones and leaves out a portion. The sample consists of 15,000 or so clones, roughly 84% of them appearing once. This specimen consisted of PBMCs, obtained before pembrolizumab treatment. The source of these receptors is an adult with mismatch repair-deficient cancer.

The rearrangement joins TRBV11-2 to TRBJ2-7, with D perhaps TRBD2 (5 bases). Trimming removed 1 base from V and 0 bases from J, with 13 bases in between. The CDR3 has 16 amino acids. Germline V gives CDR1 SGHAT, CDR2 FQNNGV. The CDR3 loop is CASSLADGGLSYEQYF. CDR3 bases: TGTGCCAGCAGCTTAGCCGACGGCGGGCTCTCCTACGAGCAGTACTTC.

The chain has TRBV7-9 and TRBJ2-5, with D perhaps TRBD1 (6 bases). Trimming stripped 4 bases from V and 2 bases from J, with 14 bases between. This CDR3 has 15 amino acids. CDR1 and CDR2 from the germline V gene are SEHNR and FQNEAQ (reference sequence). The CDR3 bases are TGTGCCAGCAGCTCAAACAGGGCCCCTCAAGAGACCCAGTACTTC. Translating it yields CASSSNRAPQETQYF.

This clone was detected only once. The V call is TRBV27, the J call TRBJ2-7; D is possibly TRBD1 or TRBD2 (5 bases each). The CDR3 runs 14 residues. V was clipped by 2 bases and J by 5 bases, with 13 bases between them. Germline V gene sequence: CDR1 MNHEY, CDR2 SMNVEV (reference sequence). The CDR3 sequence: CASSLGIGGHEQYF. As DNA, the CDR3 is TGTGCCAGCAGTTTAGGCATTGGGGGTCACGAGCAGTACTTC.

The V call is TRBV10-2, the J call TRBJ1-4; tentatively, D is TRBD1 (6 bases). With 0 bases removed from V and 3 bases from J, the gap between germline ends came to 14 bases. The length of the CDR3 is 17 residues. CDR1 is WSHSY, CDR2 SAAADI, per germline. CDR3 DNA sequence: TGCGCCAGCAGTGAGTCTACAGGGTTTTATGCTAATGAAAAACTGTTTTTT. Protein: CASSESTGFYANEKLFF.

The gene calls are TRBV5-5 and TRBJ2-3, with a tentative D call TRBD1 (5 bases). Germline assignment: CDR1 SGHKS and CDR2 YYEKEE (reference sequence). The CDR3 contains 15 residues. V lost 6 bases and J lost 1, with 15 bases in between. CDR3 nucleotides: TGTGCCAGCATCCAAGGGGTCAGGGGCACAGATACGCAGTATTTT. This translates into CASIQGVRGTDTQYF.

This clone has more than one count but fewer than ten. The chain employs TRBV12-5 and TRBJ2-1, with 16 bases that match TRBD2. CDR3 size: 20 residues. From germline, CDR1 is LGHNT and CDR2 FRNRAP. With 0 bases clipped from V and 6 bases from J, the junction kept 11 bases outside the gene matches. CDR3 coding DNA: TGTGCTAGTGGTTTGGTACTTTCTGGGACTAGCGGGAGGGCCAGCAATGAGCAGTTCTTC. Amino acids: CASGLVLSGTSGRASNEQFF.

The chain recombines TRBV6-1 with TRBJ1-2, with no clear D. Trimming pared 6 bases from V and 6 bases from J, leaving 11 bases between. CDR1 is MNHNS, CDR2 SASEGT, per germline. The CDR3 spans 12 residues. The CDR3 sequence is CASRGSGDGYTF. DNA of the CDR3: TGTGCCAGCAGGGGGTCCGGGGATGGCTACACCTTC.

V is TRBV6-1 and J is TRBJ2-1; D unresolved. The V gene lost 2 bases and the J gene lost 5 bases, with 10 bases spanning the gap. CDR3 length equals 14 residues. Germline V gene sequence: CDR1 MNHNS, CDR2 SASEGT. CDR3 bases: TGTGCCAGCAGTGAATTATATTCTAACAATGAGCAGTTCTTC. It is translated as CASSELYSNNEQFF.

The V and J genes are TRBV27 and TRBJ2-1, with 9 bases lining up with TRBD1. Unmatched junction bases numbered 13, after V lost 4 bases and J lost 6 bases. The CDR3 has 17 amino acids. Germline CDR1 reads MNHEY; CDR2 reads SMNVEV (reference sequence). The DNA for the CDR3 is TGTGCCAGCAGTTCAGAGGGCCGGGACAGGGATGTCAATGAGCAGTTCTTC. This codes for CASSSEGRDRDVNEQFF.

The chain's CDR3 is CASSPRTAQSEQYF. CDR3 DNA sequence: TGTGCCAGCAGCCCGAGGACAGCTCAGAGCGAGCAGTACTTC. The chain couples TRBV7-9 to TRBJ2-7, with D maybe TRBD1 (6 bases). The CDR3 is 14 amino acids. V was trimmed by 5 bases and J by 6 bases, leaving 17 bases between them. In germline, CDR1 is SEHNR, CDR2 FQNEAQ (reference sequence).

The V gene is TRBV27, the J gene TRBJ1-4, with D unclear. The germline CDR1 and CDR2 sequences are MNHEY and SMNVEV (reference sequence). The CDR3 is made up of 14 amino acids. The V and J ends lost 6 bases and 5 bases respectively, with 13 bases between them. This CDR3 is CASRPGYRNEKLFF. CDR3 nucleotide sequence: TGTGCCAGCAGACCGGGATACCGAAATGAAAAACTGTTTTTT.

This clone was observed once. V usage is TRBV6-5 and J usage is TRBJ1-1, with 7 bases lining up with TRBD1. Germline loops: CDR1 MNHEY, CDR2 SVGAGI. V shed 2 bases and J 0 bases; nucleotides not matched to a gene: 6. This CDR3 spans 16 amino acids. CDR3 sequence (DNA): TGTGCCAGCAGTTACACCGGGACAGTCATGAACACTGAAGCTTTCTTT. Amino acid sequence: CASSYTGTVMNTEAFF.

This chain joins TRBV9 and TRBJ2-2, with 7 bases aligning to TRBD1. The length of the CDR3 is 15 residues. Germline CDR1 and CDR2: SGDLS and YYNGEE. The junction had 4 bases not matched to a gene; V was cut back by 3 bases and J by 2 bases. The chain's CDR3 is CASSARTGNTGELFF. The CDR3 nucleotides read TGTGCCAGCAGCGCCCGGACAGGAAACACCGGGGAGCTGTTTTTT.

The DNA of the CDR3 is TGTGCCAGCAACTCGCTAGCGGGAGCCGACCGGACCGGGGAGCTGTTTTTT. Its translation is CASNSLAGADRTGELFF. The rearrangement links TRBV11-3 to TRBJ2-2; 10 positions agree with TRBD2. This CDR3 comprises 17 residues. V dropped 7 bases and J dropped 5; count of bases not matched to a gene: 13. CDR1 is SGHNT and CDR2 is YENEEA in the germline V gene. The full variable domain, with the rest looked up from reference TRBV11-3 and TRBJ2-2, is EAGVVQSPRYKIIEKKQPVAFWCNPISGHNTLYWYLQNLGQGPELLIRYENEEAVDDSQLPKDRFSAERLKGVDSTLKIQPAELGDSAVYLCASNSLAGADRTGELFFGEGSRLTVL.

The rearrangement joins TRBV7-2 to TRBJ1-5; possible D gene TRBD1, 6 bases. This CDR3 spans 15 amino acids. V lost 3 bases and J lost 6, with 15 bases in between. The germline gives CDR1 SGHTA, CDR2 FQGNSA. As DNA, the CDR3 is TGTGCCAGCAGCTTGGACAGCGTAGGAGCTCAGCCCCAGCATTTT. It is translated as CASSLDSVGAQPQHF.

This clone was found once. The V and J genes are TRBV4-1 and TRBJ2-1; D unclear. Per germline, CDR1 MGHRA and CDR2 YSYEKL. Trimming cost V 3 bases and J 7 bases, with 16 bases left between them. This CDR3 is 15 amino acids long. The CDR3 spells CASSHLKLLGNEQFF. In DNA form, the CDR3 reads TGCGCCAGCAGCCACCTCAAACTCCTAGGAAATGAGCAGTTCTTC.

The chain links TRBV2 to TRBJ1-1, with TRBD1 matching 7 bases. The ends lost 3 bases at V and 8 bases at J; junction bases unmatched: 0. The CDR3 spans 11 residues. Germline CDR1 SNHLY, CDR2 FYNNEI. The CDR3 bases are TGTGCCAGCAGTGAGGGACAGGAAGCTTTCTTT. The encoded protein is CASSEGQEAFF.

The DNA for the CDR3 is TGTGCCAGCAGCTCGGGACAGGGGAACCACGAGCAGTACTTC. This translates into CASSSGQGNHEQYF. The chain combines TRBV5-6 with TRBJ2-7; 10 nucleotides match TRBD1. Germline CDR1 is SGHDT and CDR2 is YYEEEE. The J segment lost 5 bases and the V segment lost 3 bases, leaving 5 bases of the junction unmatched. The CDR3 spans 14 residues.

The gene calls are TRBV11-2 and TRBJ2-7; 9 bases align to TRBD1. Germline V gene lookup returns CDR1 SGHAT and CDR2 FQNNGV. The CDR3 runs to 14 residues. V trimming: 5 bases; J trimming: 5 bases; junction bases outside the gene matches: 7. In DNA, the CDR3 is TGTGCCAGCAGCCGCCGACAGGGGGTCGACGAGCAGTACTTC. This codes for CASSRRQGVDEQYF.